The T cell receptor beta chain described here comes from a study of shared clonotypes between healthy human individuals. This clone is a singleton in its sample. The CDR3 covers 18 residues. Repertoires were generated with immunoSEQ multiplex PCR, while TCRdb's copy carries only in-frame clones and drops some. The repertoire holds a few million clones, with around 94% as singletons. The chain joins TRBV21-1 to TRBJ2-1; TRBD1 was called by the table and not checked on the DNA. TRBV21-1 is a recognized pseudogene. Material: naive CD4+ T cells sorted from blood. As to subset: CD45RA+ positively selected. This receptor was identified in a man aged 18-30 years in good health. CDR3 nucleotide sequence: TGTGCCAGCAGCGGAGAACAGGGAATTTGGAGAACTTACAATGAGCAGTTCTTC. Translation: CASSGEQGIWRTYNEQFF.